One sample yielded the 18 T cell receptor beta chains listed below, sequenced in a study of OX40 agonist ivuxolimab in advanced cancers. Library construction relied on the immunoSEQ multiplex PCR assay. TCRdb retrieved this table from immuneACCESS and kept in-frame rearrangements only. Not all clones are present; in checked studies, unresolved V genes account for under half, and no reason is known for the remainder. This sample comprises approximately 87,000 clones, about 92% of them detected only once. The ten most abundant clones make up 3% to 4% of the sample. Material: CD4+ or CD8+ T cells sorted from blood, obtained in a trial of the OX40 agonist ivuxolimab. The receptor source for this set is an adult with an advanced solid tumor such as melanoma, head and neck, liver or kidney cancer.

The chain is built from TRBV5-4 and TRBJ2-5, with 10 bases lining up with TRBD2. CDR1 is SGHNT and CDR2 is YYREEE in the germline V gene (reference sequence). V was pared by 6 bases and J by 3 bases, with 2 bases of the junction left unmatched. CDR3 size: 13 residues. For the CDR3, the DNA is TGTGCCAGCACCCTAGCGGGAGAAGAGACCCAGTACTTC. It specifies CASTLAGEETQYF.

The chain employs TRBV4-3 and TRBJ1-2, with a weak D call TRBD1 (5 bases). The CDR3 is 13 amino acids. Germline V lookup: CDR1 LGHNA, CDR2 YSLEER. V lost 1 base and J lost 6, with 9 bases in between. The CDR3 loop reads CASSQGQLDGYTF. The CDR3 coding sequence is TGCGCCAGCAGCCAAGGACAGCTAGATGGCTACACCTTC.

V usage is TRBV27 and J usage is TRBJ2-2; D is perhaps TRBD2 (7 bases). Per the germline V gene, CDR1 is MNHEY and CDR2 is SMNVEV (reference sequence). V lost 3 bases, J lost 6 bases, and 20 bases lay in between. This CDR3 is built from 17 residues. The CDR3 spells CASSLGKGGGPSGELFF. The DNA for the CDR3 is TGTGCCAGCAGTTTGGGCAAGGGCGGGGGCCCTTCCGGGGAGCTGTTTTTT.

This chain uses TRBV2 with TRBJ1-2, with 8 bases lining up with TRBD1. Trimming at V came to 9 bases and at J to 3 bases, leaving 6 bases not matched to a gene. The CDR3 totals 13 residues. CDR1 and CDR2 (germline): SNHLY, FYNNEI. This CDR3 reads CARGPTGDYGYTF. The CDR3 nucleotides are TGTGCCAGGGGGCCGACAGGGGACTATGGCTACACCTTC.

For this clone: Other DNA sequences in the sample encode the same CDR3. The chain has TRBV13 and TRBJ2-3; maybe TRBD1 (6 bases). Per the germline V gene, CDR1 is PRHDT and CDR2 is FYEKMQ (reference sequence). Between the trimmed V and J ends, which lost 0 bases and 3 bases, there was a span of 7 bases. The CDR3 loop spans 14 amino acids. The CDR3 loop is CASSLGRGTDTQYF. In nucleotides, the CDR3 is TGTGCCAGCAGCTTAGGGAGGGGGACAGATACGCAGTATTTT.

In this sample, this clone turned up once. At the DNA level, this CDR3 is encoded by other sequences in the same sample as well. This chain uses TRBV28 with TRBJ2-7; D unresolved. With 2 bases removed from V and 3 bases from J, the gap between germline ends came to 2 bases. The CDR3 consists of 11 residues. Germline V gene data show CDR1 as MDHEN and CDR2 as SYDVKM. The CDR3 region is CASSLGYEQYF. CDR3 sequence (DNA): TGTGCCAGCAGTTTAGGCTACGAGCAGTACTTC. The full variable domain, with the rest looked up from reference TRBV28 and TRBJ2-7, is DVKVTQSSRYLVKRTGEKVFLECVQDMDHENMFWYRQDPGLGLRLIYFSYDVKMKEKGDIPEGYSVSREKKERFSLILESASTNQTSMYLCASSLGYEQYFGPGTRLTVT.

The genes are TRBV7-9 and TRBJ2-2; 10 bases agree with TRBD2. V was clipped by 4 bases and J by 8 bases; unmatched bases: 4. Germline assignment: CDR1 SEHNR and CDR2 FQNEAQ (reference sequence). The CDR3 covers 14 residues. CDR3 in DNA: TGTGCCAGCAGCTACCTAGCGGGAGCGGGGGAGCTGTTTTTT. This codes for CASSYLAGAGELFF.

This clone was counted a single time. The chain carries TRBV6-6 and TRBJ2-3; a possible D gene is TRBD2 (5 bases). The CDR3 sequence is 14 residues long. V shed 2 bases and J shed 2 bases, with 8 bases lying between them. Looked up from germline, CDR1 is MNHNY and CDR2 is SVGAGI (reference sequence). CDR3 in amino acids: CASSYVGDTDTQYF. Here the CDR3 DNA reads TGTGCCAGCAGTTACGTGGGAGACACAGATACGCAGTATTTT.

The CDR3 protein is CASSVDSYNEQFF. In DNA form, the CDR3 reads TGTGCCAGCAGCGTGGACTCATACAATGAGCAGTTCTTC. This rearrangement joins TRBV9 to TRBJ2-1; maybe TRBD2 (5 bases). Germline-derived CDR1 and CDR2 are SGDLS and YYNGEE. The CDR3 runs to 13 residues. Trimming left V 2 bases short and J 4 bases short, with 7 bases between. Full variable domain (rest looked up from reference TRBV9 and TRBJ2-1): DSGVTQTPKHLITATGQRVTLRCSPRSGDLSVYWYQQSLDQGLQFLIQYYNGEERAKGNILERFSAQQFPDLHSELNLSSLELGDSALYFCASSVDSYNEQFFGPGTRLTVL.

The chain has TRBV10-1 and TRBJ2-5; no definite D call. V lost 0 bases to trimming and J lost 5 bases, with 7 bases between them. Looked up from germline, CDR1 is WNHNN and CDR2 is SYGVQD (reference sequence). The CDR3 spans 13 residues. The CDR3 DNA sequence: TGCGCCAGCAGTGAGTCCCAGCCGGAGACCCAGTACTTC. Translated, it gives CASSESQPETQYF.

The chain couples TRBV9 to TRBJ1-2, with TRBD1 as a possible D gene (6 bases). CDR1 and CDR2 from the germline V gene are SGDLS and YYNGEE. Trimming took 2 bases from V and 4 from J, leaving 12 bases between them. This CDR3 region has 14 residues. CDR3: CASSVKGEGYGYTF. CDR3 DNA: TGTGCCAGCAGCGTTAAGGGGGAGGGCTATGGCTACACCTTC. Full variable domain (rest looked up from reference TRBV9 and TRBJ1-2): DSGVTQTPKHLITATGQRVTLRCSPRSGDLSVYWYQQSLDQGLQFLIQYYNGEERAKGNILERFSAQQFPDLHSELNLSSLELGDSALYFCASSVKGEGYGYTFGSGTRLTVV.

In its sample, this clone was seen a few times. The V gene is TRBV30, the J gene TRBJ1-1, with D perhaps TRBD1 (6 bases). The V gene's germline CDR1 is GTSNPN and CDR2 SVGIG (reference sequence). Deletions cut 4 bases from V and 7 bases from J, with 13 bases between. The CDR3 spans 12 residues. CDR3 residues: CAWTGGLSEAFF. The DNA for the CDR3 is TGTGCCTGGACGGGGGGCTTAAGTGAAGCTTTCTTT.

This clone occurred once. The gene calls are TRBV7-8 and TRBJ2-7, with 8 positions matching TRBD1. Per germline, CDR1 SGHVS and CDR2 FQNEAQ. The CDR3 is made up of 13 amino acids. Trimming at V came to 5 bases and at J to 2 bases, leaving 2 bases not matched to a gene. Written as DNA, the CDR3 is TGTGCCAGCAGCGCGGACAGGGCCTACGAGCAGTACTTC. Encoded protein: CASSADRAYEQYF.

V is TRBV2 and J is TRBJ2-7; 10 bases line up with TRBD2. Germline CDR1 SNHLY, CDR2 FYNNEI. The CDR3 totals 15 residues. Germline trimming cut 8 bases from V and 6 bases from J; bases unmatched to any gene: 13. Here the CDR3 DNA reads TGTGCCAGCGACCGGGCTAGCGGGAGTGCTGGCGAGCAGTACTTC. This encodes CASDRASGSAGEQYF.

The chain combines TRBV27 with TRBJ2-1, with D unresolved. The CDR3 has 11 residues. CDR1 MNHEY and CDR2 SMNVEV come from the germline V gene (reference sequence). V gave up 7 bases and J gave up 5 bases, with 6 bases separating them. In DNA, the CDR3 is TGTGCCAGCAAACGAAACAATGAGCAGTTCTTC. Translated: CASKRNNEQFF.

The chain has TRBV5-1 and TRBJ1-5; 8 bases are shared with TRBD1. There are 15 residues in the CDR3. Trimming cost V 4 bases and J 4 bases; bases outside gene matches: 7. Per the germline V gene, CDR1 is SGHRS and CDR2 is YFSETQ. This CDR3 reads CASSHGQGANQPQHF. The DNA for the CDR3 is TGCGCCAGCAGCCACGGGCAGGGGGCAAATCAGCCCCAGCATTTT.

V and J are TRBV15 and TRBJ1-1; no definite D call. The CDR3 is made up of 15 amino acids. V lost 0 bases and J lost 1, with 9 bases in between. In germline, CDR1 is LNHNV, CDR2 YYDKDF (reference sequence). Here the CDR3 reads CATSRDRSGNTEAFF. As DNA, the CDR3 is TGTGCCACCAGCAGAGATAGGTCAGGGAACACTGAAGCTTTCTTT.

This clone has a handful of counts. V and J are TRBV27 and TRBJ1-6, with TRBD1 as a possible D gene (5 bases). CDR1 MNHEY and CDR2 SMNVEV come from the germline V gene (reference sequence). V was cut by 2 bases and J by 14 bases, with 13 bases left in between. CDR3 size: 13 residues. Written as DNA, the CDR3 is TGTGCCAGCAGTTTACCCCCCGGGACGTCCCTCCACTTT. Its translation is CASSLPPGTSLHF.